This T cell receptor beta chain was recorded in a study of OX40 agonist ivuxolimab in advanced cancers. As for the study in general: Hepatocellular carcinoma, melanoma, renal cell or head and neck cancer occurred in dose-escalation patients. Partial responses were observed in three patients, of whom one had hepatocellular carcinoma and two had cutaneous melanoma. Overall study findings and caveats: CD8+ T cells were the subset that, on average, had more expanded clones than CD4+.

From germline, CDR1 is SGHRS and CDR2 YFSETQ. The CDR3 has 15 residues. Deletions cut 0 bases from V and 7 bases from J, with 14 bases between. On this clone itself: Its antigen is not known.

Assay: immunoSEQ multiplex PCR; the TCRdb copy retains only in-frame clones and omits some. The repertoire holds approximately 58,000 clones, with more than 75% as singletons. The chain joins TRBV5-1 to TRBJ1-5; a weak D match, TRBD1 (5 bases). The source material was CD4+ or CD8+ T cells sorted from blood, sampled in a trial of the OX40 agonist ivuxolimab. The origin of this receptor is an adult with an advanced solid tumor such as melanoma, head and neck, liver or kidney cancer. The CDR3 coding sequence is TGCGCCAGCAGCTTGGCGGGGGGGGAAGAACAGCCCCAGCATTTT. Protein: CASSLAGGEEQPQHF.